This TCR beta chain was sequenced for a study of T-cell memory formation after mild COVID-19 (dated by TCRdb to the early 2020s). For the wider study: TCR sequence clusters from the two donors were largely donor specific. In a couple of donors, T-cell clones that expanded and contracted after mild COVID-19 were followed by sequencing TCRalpha and TCRbeta repertoires longitudinally. Two young, previously healthy adult volunteers made up the cohort, one male and one female. What the study reported, not specific to this receptor: Contracting CD4+ clones were located mainly in the CM and EM memory subsets, whereas CD8+ clones were found to be enriched in EMRA. The detection of some responding clones in pre-infection memory suggests that pre-existing cross-reactive memory T cells joined the SARS-CoV-2 response. SARS-CoV-2 specificity of the second-wave clones peaking on day 37 was not confirmed. The study covered only two mild cases, and larger cohorts including severe cases with pre-infection samples were considered necessary. From day 15 to 85, contracting clones showed balanced CD4/CD8 phenotypes, whereas a second wave of clones that expanded from day 15 to 37 leaned towards CD4+.

This clonotype was detected ten times or more. Its antigen has not been determined. No quality values exist for individual bases; no much larger clone is one base distant. Ficoll-Paque density gradient centrifugation was the method used to isolate PBMCs. The listed sequencing device is Illumina NovaSeq 6000. TCRalpha and TCRbeta cDNA libraries were built by 5'RACE with constant-segment primers, adding sample barcodes and unique molecular identifiers. Trizol reagent was used to extract RNA from every sample. Library amplification was performed in two PCR steps, and a second sample barcode and Illumina TruSeq adapters were introduced in the second step. Libraries were sequenced on an Illumina NovaSeq with 2 x 150 bp paired-end reads. As for how the authors treated the data: The reads were demultiplexed and collapsed into UMI-guided consensus sequences using migec v1.2.7. Using mixcr v2.1.11, UMI consensuses were aligned to TRA and TRB V and J templates and then assembled into clonotypes. A clonotype was counted as expanded or contracted only when both edgeR and NoisET called the clonotype significant, with the noise models trained on biological replicates. For edgeR calls, the cutoffs were a false discovery rate-adjusted p below 0.01 and a log2 fold-change threshold of 1. As an exploratory analysis of dynamics, PCA with hierarchical clustering was applied to max-normalized trajectories of the 1000 most abundant clonotypes. The CD4 or CD8 phenotype of responding clones was assigned using the separately sequenced CD4+ and CD8+ repertoires. TCRdb passed the public sequencing reads through fastp at Q25 and MiXCR, retaining productive beta sequences. Each CDR3 protein gets just one entry, which takes the most common genes and DNA from the rows behind it. None of the V and J calls come from the authors' own analysis; TCRdb made them. In all, the sample holds 40,000 or so distinct CDR3 sequences, and roughly 7% of those were seen once. The top ten clones comprise roughly 0.76% of the sample.

The sample comprised PBMCs or a T cell subset sorted from them (not recorded which). The clonotype was recovered from an adult who had mild COVID-19 (a few samples of this study predate the infection). The sample titles of this study are shuffled in the database, so cell type and time point are left out.

The sequenced DNA is TGTGCCAGCAGCTTAAGCGGGGGGCGACCCAATGAGCAGTTCTTC. The translation is CASSLSGGRPNEQFF. The rearranged chain carries TRBV7-9 and TRBJ2-1; TRBD2 agrees with 9 junctional bases. Sequences SEHNR (CDR1) and FQNEAQ (CDR2) are obtained from the germline V gene (reference sequence). The CDR3, cysteine through phenylalanine, is 15 amino acids long. Only the CDR3 DNA is retained, 45 bases long and in frame from the first base. The germline V end is reduced by 2 bases and the J end by 6 bases; junction bases left unmatched: 5.